The 26 T cell receptor beta chains reported below all come from one sample, sequenced in a study of shared clonotypes between healthy human individuals. Naive CD8 cells lacked CD45RO, underwent positive selection for CCR7 and left out terminally differentiated effector memory CD45RA+ cells. Assay used: immunoSEQ multiplex PCR; TCRdb lists only in-frame clones, some missing. Here the sample spans more than 500,000 clones, around 96% being singletons. The sample consisted of naive CD8+ T cells sorted from blood. All receptors derive from a woman aged 25 to 45 in good health.

V is TRBV27 and J is TRBJ1-2; D not resolved. The CDR3 is 13 residues long. Germline V lookup: CDR1 MNHEY, CDR2 SMNVEV (reference sequence). V lost 2 bases, J lost 5 bases, and 9 bases lay in between. The CDR3 reads CASSLSASYGYTF. CDR3 DNA: TGTGCCAGCAGTTTAAGCGCCAGTTATGGCTACACCTTC.

In regard to this clone: In the same sample, other DNA sequences code for this CDR3. V gene TRBV27 combines with J gene TRBJ2-7; TRBD2 aligns across 7 bases. CDR3 length: 13 amino acids. After removal of 4 bases from V and 4 bases from J, the junction contained 4 bases not matched to a gene. The V gene's germline CDR1 is MNHEY and CDR2 SMNVEV (reference sequence). CDR3 region: CASSWRGSYEQYF. The CDR3 coding sequence is TGTGCCAGCAGTTGGCGCGGGAGTTACGAGCAGTACTTC.

This clone appeared once. The V gene is TRBV5-4, the J gene TRBJ1-5; D gene unclear. The V end was cut by 0 bases, the J end by 6 bases, with 7 bases between. The CDR3 runs 13 residues. CDR1 and CDR2 from the germline V gene are SGHNT and YYREEE (reference sequence). The CDR3 DNA reads TGTGCCAGCAGCTTGGACGGGGTTCAGCCCCAGCATTTT. This translates into CASSLDGVQPQHF.

The table lists this clone with a count of one. Here the CDR3 DNA reads TGTGCCAGCAGACCCACAGGTCTCGACTATGGCTACACCTTC. Its translation is CASRPTGLDYGYTF. The chain has TRBV28 and TRBJ1-2, with a tentative D call TRBD1 (5 bases). CDR3 length equals 14 residues. Germline V gene lookup returns CDR1 MDHEN and CDR2 SYDVKM. The V gene lost 6 bases and the J gene lost 3 bases, with 14 bases spanning the gap.

The count of this clone is one. The rearrangement uses TRBV13 and TRBJ1-1; 9 bases agree with TRBD1. The CDR3 spans 15 residues. V trimming: 4 bases; J trimming: 6 bases; junction bases outside the gene matches: 9. Germline V gene data show CDR1 as PRHDT and CDR2 as FYEKMQ (reference sequence). The CDR3 DNA is TGTGCCAGCAGCTCAACAGGGGGCTTAGGAGCTGAAGCTTTCTTT. Its translation: CASSSTGGLGAEAFF.

V usage is TRBV7-8 and J usage is TRBJ2-1, with no clear D. This CDR3 has 15 amino acids. Germline values: CDR1 SGHVS, CDR2 FQNEAQ. V gave up 1 base and J gave up 1 base, with 8 bases separating them. The CDR3 region is CASSLVELSYNEQFF. The CDR3 DNA reads as TGTGCCAGCAGCTTAGTGGAGTTGTCCTACAATGAGCAGTTCTTC.

The chain recombines TRBV11-1 with TRBJ2-2; 10 positions agree with TRBD1. The trim removed 3 bases at V and 6 bases at J, leaving 1 base unmatched. Germline V CDR1 and CDR2: SGHAT, FQDESV (reference sequence). The CDR3 covers 14 residues. This CDR3 is CASSFGQGAGELFF. CDR3 DNA sequence: TGTGCCAGCAGCTTTGGACAGGGGGCCGGGGAGCTGTTTTTT.

V and J are TRBV19 and TRBJ2-5; D not resolved. V lost 4 bases and J lost 3, with 12 bases in between. There are 14 residues in the CDR3. Germline CDR1 LNHDA, CDR2 SQIVND (reference sequence). The CDR3 DNA reads TGTGCCAGTAGTACGATGCTACACGAAGAGACCCAGTACTTC. Translating gives CASSTMLHEETQYF.

The chain couples TRBV28 to TRBJ2-7, with D tentatively TRBD2 (5 bases). Germline CDR1 MDHEN, CDR2 SYDVKM. The CDR3 runs 13 residues. V lost 6 bases to trimming and J lost 1 base, with 10 bases between them. The CDR3 region is CASRPTGSYEQYF. For the CDR3, the DNA is TGTGCCAGCAGACCGACGGGGTCCTACGAGCAGTACTTC.

This clone was counted once. Distinct nucleotide sequences in the sample also encode this CDR3. The chain uses TRBV5-6 and TRBJ2-7; the D is unclear. The germline V gene has CDR1 SGHDT and CDR2 YYEEEE. The V end was cut by 5 bases, the J end by 5 bases, with 14 bases between. The CDR3 loop spans 13 amino acids. CDR3 amino acids: CASRFCGRHEQYF. CDR3 DNA sequence: TGTGCCAGCAGGTTCTGTGGGCGCCACGAGCAGTACTTC.

V is TRBV6-5 and J is TRBJ2-1, with D perhaps TRBD2 (6 bases). V lost 4 bases to trimming and J lost 9 bases, with 10 bases between them. Germline V gene lookup returns CDR1 MNHEY and CDR2 SVGAGI. The CDR3 consists of 12 residues. The CDR3 here is CASSSLAREQFF. The CDR3 DNA reads as TGTGCCAGCAGTTCTCTAGCGCGTGAGCAGTTCTTC.

The rearrangement joins TRBV19 to TRBJ2-2, with D unresolved. There are 13 residues in the CDR3. From germline, CDR1 is LNHDA and CDR2 SQIVND (reference sequence). V lost 3 bases and J lost 2, with 4 bases in between. This CDR3 is CASSIDNTGELFF. The CDR3 nucleotides read TGTGCCAGTAGTATTGATAACACCGGGGAGCTGTTTTTT.

The V call is TRBV27, the J call TRBJ2-2; no firm D call. V gave up 6 bases and J gave up 4 bases, with 15 bases separating them. The CDR3 length is 15 residues. Germline V lookup: CDR1 MNHEY, CDR2 SMNVEV (reference sequence). CDR3 in amino acids: CASSTLADGTGELFF. In DNA form, the CDR3 reads TGTGCCAGCAGCACCCTGGCGGACGGCACCGGGGAGCTGTTTTTT.

This chain connects TRBV28 to TRBJ2-7; D call uncertain. CDR1 and CDR2 (germline): MDHEN, SYDVKM. V was cut by 6 bases and J by 4 bases, with 10 bases left in between. CDR3 length: 12 residues. CDR3 DNA sequence: TGTGCCAGCAGCCCCTCTCGGTACGAGCAGTACTTC. Its protein is CASSPSRYEQYF. The full variable domain, rest sourced from reference TRBV28 and TRBJ2-7, is DVKVTQSSRYLVKRTGEKVFLECVQDMDHENMFWYRQDPGLGLRLIYFSYDVKMKEKGDIPEGYSVSREKKERFSLILESASTNQTSMYLCASSPSRYEQYFGPGTRLTVT.

The rearrangement uses TRBV9 and TRBJ2-1; D perhaps matches TRBD2 (6 bases). V was clipped by 0 bases and J by 0 bases, with 10 bases between them. Germline V lookup: CDR1 SGDLS, CDR2 YYNGEE. There are 16 residues in the CDR3. Here the CDR3 DNA reads TGTGCCAGCAGCGTAGTGGGTAGCGGCTCCTACAATGAGCAGTTCTTC. Encoded protein: CASSVVGSGSYNEQFF. The full variable domain, completed using reference TRBV9 and TRBJ2-1, is DSGVTQTPKHLITATGQRVTLRCSPRSGDLSVYWYQQSLDQGLQFLIQYYNGEERAKGNILERFSAQQFPDLHSELNLSSLELGDSALYFCASSVVGSGSYNEQFFGPGTRLTVL.

The chain uses TRBV5-6 and TRBJ2-2; no definite D call. CDR3 length: 12 amino acids. The germline V and J ends were trimmed by 4 bases and 6 bases, with 7 bases remaining between them. Germline CDR1 SGHDT, CDR2 YYEEEE. The CDR3 reads CASSPFPGELFF. CDR3 DNA: TGTGCCAGCAGCCCATTCCCCGGGGAGCTGTTTTTT.

The rearrangement links TRBV6-1 to TRBJ1-4, with D perhaps matching TRBD1 (6 bases). CDR1 is MNHNS and CDR2 is SASEGT in the germline V gene. Trimming took off 1 base at V and 8 bases at J, with 14 bases between the two ends. The CDR3 has 15 residues. CDR3 bases: TGTGCCAGCAGTGAAGAAGGGGGTCTCTTAGAAAAACTGTTTTTT. This encodes CASSEEGGLLEKLFF.

Turning to this clone: The same CDR3 also results from other DNA sequences found in this sample. The V call is TRBV5-4, the J call TRBJ2-5; D uncertain. The CDR3 consists of 13 residues. Looked up from germline, CDR1 is SGHNT and CDR2 is YYREEE (reference sequence). The V end was cut by 0 bases, the J end by 3 bases, with 6 bases between. CDR3 in DNA: TGTGCCAGCAGCTTGGAATTAGAAGAGACCCAGTACTTC. It specifies CASSLELEETQYF.

The chain is built from TRBV28 and TRBJ1-2, with TRBD1 matching over 10 bases. The CDR3 totals 14 residues. The V segment lost 10 bases and the J segment 8 bases; nucleotides outside the gene matches: 13. Germline V CDR1 and CDR2: MDHEN, SYDVKM. CDR3 bases: TGTGCCACTAAGATCCGGGACAGGGGTTTAGGCTACACCTTC. This codes for CATKIRDRGLGYTF.

The chain is built from TRBV7-9 and TRBJ2-1; 8 nucleotides line up with TRBD2. The CDR3 sequence is 16 residues long. CDR1 is SEHNR and CDR2 is FQNEAQ in the germline V gene (reference sequence). V lost 0 bases, J lost 4 bases, and 5 bases stayed unmatched. The CDR3 sequence is CASSLAQTSVYNEQFF. CDR3 bases: TGTGCCAGCAGCTTAGCGCAGACTAGCGTTTACAATGAGCAGTTCTTC.

This chain uses TRBV11-2 with TRBJ2-1; 11 positions match TRBD2. V lost 3 bases, J lost 4 bases, and 5 bases stayed unmatched. CDR3 size: 16 residues. Germline V lookup: CDR1 SGHAT, CDR2 FQNNGV. CDR3 coding DNA: TGTGCCAGCAGCTTCCCACTAGCGGGAGATTACAATGAGCAGTTCTTC. This translates into CASSFPLAGDYNEQFF.

The genes are TRBV5-1 and TRBJ2-7; no definite D call. V lost 2 bases to trimming and J lost 5 bases, with 14 bases between them. The CDR3 covers 14 residues. Germline V lookup: CDR1 SGHRS, CDR2 YFSETQ. The CDR3 protein is CASSFWDDPNEQYF. In DNA, the CDR3 is TGCGCCAGCAGCTTCTGGGATGACCCTAACGAGCAGTACTTC.

The sample holds one count of this clone. The rearrangement uses TRBV6-1 and TRBJ2-5; perhaps D is TRBD1 or TRBD2 (5 bases each). The CDR3 runs to 15 residues. The germline V and J ends were trimmed by 6 bases and 3 bases, with 17 bases remaining between them. CDR1 is MNHNS and CDR2 is SASEGT in the germline V gene. Here the CDR3 DNA reads TGTGCCAGCAGATACGGGGCAAGCCTAAAAGAGACCCAGTACTTC. It codes for CASRYGASLKETQYF.

This sequence joins TRBV29-1 and TRBJ2-1; D not resolved. CDR1 SQVTM and CDR2 ANQGSEA come from the germline V gene. CDR3 size: 13 residues. The V end was cut by 4 bases, the J end by 4 bases, with 11 bases between. The DNA for the CDR3 is TGCAGCGTTGGGAGAGCATCTTACAATGAGCAGTTCTTC. It yields the protein CSVGRASYNEQFF.

CDR3 nucleotides: TGCGCCAGCAGTGTGACCGGGGGCAACTACGAGCAGTACTTC. Protein: CASSVTGGNYEQYF. The rearrangement joins TRBV10-2 to TRBJ2-7, with D possibly being TRBD1 or TRBD2 (6 bases each). Germline V CDR1 and CDR2: WSHSY, SAAADI. V was shortened by 4 bases and J by 3 bases, with 13 bases between the two germline ends. The CDR3 loop spans 14 amino acids.

The chain combines TRBV28 with TRBJ2-7; D is perhaps TRBD2 (5 bases). Trimming stripped 9 bases from V and 6 bases from J, with 24 bases between. Per germline, CDR1 MDHEN and CDR2 SYDVKM. The CDR3 totals 15 residues. CDR3 sequence (DNA): TGTGCCAGTACTGTTATGAGAGGGTTGGGGAGCGAGCAGTACTTC. Its translation is CASTVMRGLGSEQYF.